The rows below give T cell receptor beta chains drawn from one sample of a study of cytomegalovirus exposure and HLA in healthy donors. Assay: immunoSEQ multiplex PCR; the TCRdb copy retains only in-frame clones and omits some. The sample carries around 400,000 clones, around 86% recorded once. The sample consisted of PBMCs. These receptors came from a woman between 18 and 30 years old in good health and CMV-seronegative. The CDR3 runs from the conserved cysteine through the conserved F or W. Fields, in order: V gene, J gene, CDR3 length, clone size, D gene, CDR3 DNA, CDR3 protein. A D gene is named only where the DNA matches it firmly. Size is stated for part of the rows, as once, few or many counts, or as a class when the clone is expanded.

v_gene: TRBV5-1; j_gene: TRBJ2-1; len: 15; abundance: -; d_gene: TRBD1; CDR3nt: TGCGCCAGCACAGATCTAGGACAGGGGATCAGGGAGCAGTTCTTC; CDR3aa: CASTDLGQGIREQFF
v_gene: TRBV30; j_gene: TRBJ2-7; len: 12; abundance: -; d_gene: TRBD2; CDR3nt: TGTGCCTGGAGTCCCTCGACTAGCGGGGTTGCCTTC; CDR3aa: CAWSPSTSGVAF
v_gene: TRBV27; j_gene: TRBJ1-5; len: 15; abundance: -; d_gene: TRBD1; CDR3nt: TGTGCCAGCAGTTCAGGACAGGTCCCTACGGGGCCCCAGCATTTT; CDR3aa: CASSSGQVPTGPQHF
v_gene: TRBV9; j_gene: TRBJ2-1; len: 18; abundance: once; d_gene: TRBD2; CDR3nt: TGTGCCAGCAGCGAGAAACCGGGACTAGCGGATTTCTACAATGAGCAGTTCTTC; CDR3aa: CASSEKPGLADFYNEQFF
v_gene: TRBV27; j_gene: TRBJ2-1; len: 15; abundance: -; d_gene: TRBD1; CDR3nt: TGTGCCAGCAGTTTCACAGGGGGCCCCTACTTTGAGCAGTTCTTC; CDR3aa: CASSFTGGPYFEQFF
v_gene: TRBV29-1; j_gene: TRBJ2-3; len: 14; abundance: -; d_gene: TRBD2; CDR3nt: TGCAGCGCCCAACTAGCGGTTTTGGCAGATACGCAGTATTTT; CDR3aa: CSAQLAVLADTQYF
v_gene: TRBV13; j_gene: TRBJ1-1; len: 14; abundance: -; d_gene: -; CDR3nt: TGTGCCAGCAGCCCCGAGGGCTCGAACACTGAAGCTTTCTTT; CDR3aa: CASSPEGSNTEAFF
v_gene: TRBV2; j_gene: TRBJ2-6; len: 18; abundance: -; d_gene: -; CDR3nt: TGTGCCAGCAGTGGTCGGTCAGGTGGAAACTCTGGGGCCAACGTCCTGACTTTC; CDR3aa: CASSGRSGGNSGANVLTF
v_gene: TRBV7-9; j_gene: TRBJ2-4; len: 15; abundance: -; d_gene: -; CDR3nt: TGTGCCAGCAGGCCGAAGGGGTTTGAGGTAGACATTCAGTACTTC; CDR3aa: CASRPKGFEVDIQYF
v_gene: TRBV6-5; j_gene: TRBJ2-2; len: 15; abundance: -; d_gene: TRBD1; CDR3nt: TGTGCCAGCAGTAGGGGACAGAGACACACCGGGGAGCTGTTTTTT; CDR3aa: CASSRGQRHTGELFF
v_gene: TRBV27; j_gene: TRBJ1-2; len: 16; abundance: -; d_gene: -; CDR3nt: TGTGCCAGCAGTTTATTCGGGGATCCTCGGCGCTATGGCTACACCTTC; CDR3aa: CASSLFGDPRRYGYTF
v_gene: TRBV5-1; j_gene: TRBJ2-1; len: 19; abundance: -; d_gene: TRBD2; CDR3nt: TGCGCCAGCAGCTCCTATCCCGACCTCGGACTAGCGGGGGGCAATGAGCAGTTCTTC; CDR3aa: CASSSYPDLGLAGGNEQFF
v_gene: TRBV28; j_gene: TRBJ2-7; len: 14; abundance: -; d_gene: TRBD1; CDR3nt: TGTGCCAGCGGGACAGGGTTCGGGTCCTACGAGCAGTACTTC; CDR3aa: CASGTGFGSYEQYF
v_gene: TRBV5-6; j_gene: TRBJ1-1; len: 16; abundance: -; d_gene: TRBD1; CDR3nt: TGTGCCAGCAGCTTGGCCGTAGACAGGGTTGACACTGAAGCTTTCTTT; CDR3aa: CASSLAVDRVDTEAFF
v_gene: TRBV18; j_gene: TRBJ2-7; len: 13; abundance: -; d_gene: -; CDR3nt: TGTGCCAGCTCATCTCGCCAGCGAGGCGAGCAGTACTTC; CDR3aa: CASSSRQRGEQYF
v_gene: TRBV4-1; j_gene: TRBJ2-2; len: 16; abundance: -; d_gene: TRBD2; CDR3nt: TGCGCCAGCAGCCAAAAGGGCAGGACTAGCGGGGGGGAGCTGTTTTTT; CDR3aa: CASSQKGRTSGGELFF
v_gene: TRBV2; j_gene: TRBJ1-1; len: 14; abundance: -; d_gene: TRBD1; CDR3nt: TGTGCCAGCAGTCCTGGACAGGGTGCTTCTGAAGCTTTCTTT; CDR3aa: CASSPGQGASEAFF
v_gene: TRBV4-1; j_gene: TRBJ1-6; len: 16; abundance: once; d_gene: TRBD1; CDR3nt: TGCGCCAGCAGCCCGGTCGCGGGACAGGGGAACTCACCCCTCCACTTT; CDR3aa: CASSPVAGQGNSPLHF
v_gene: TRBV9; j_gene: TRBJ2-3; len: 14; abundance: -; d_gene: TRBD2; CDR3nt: TGTGCCAGCTCGAACCGGGGAGGGGCAGATACGCAGTATTTT; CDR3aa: CASSNRGGADTQYF
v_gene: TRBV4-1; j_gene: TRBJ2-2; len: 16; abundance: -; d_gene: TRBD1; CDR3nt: TGCGCCAGCAGCCGAAAGGGACAGCAGAACACCGGGGAGCTGTTTTTT; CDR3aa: CASSRKGQQNTGELFF
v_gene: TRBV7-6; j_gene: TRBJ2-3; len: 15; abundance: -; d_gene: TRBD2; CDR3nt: TGTGCCAGCACCCAAGCGGGGGAGAGCACAGATACGCAGTATTTT; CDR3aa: CASTQAGESTDTQYF
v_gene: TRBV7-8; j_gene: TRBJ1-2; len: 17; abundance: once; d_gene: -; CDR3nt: TGTGCCAGCAGCCTCTCCTTGATGAAGCGTGTTAACTATGGCTACACCTTC; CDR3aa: CASSLSLMKRVNYGYTF
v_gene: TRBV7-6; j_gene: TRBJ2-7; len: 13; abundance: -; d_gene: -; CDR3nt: TGTGCCAGCAGCTCAGGACAGAACTACGAGCAGTACTTC; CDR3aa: CASSSGQNYEQYF
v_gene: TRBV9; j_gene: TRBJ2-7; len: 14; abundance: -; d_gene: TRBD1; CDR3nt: TGTGCCAGCAGCCCTTGGACAGGCGACTACGAGCAGTACTTC; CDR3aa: CASSPWTGDYEQYF
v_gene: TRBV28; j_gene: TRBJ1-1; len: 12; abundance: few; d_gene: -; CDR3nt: TGTGCCTCCTGGCAGGGCGGCACTGAAGCTTTCTTT; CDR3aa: CASWQGGTEAFF
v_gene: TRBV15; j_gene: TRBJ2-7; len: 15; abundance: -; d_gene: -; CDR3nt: TGTGCCACCAGCAGAGATGGGGGCTCCTCCTACGAGCAGTACTTC; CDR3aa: CATSRDGGSSYEQYF
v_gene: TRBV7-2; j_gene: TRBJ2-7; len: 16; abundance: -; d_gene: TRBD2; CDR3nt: TGTGCCAGCAGCTTAGAGGGCAGCGGGAGTCCCTACGAGCAGTACTTC; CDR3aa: CASSLEGSGSPYEQYF
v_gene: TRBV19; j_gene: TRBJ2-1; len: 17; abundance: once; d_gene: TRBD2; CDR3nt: TGTGCCAGTAGTATAGGCAAACTAGCGGGAGTGACCCATGAGCAGTTCTTC; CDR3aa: CASSIGKLAGVTHEQFF
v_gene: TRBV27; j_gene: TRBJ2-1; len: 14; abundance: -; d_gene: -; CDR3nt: TGTGCCAGCAGTTTATCGGCGGGGAACAATGAGCAGTTCTTC; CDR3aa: CASSLSAGNNEQFF
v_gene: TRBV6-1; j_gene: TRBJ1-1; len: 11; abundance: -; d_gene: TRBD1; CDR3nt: TGTGCCAGCAGCTCGACAGGGATGGCTTTCTTT; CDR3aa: CASSSTGMAFF
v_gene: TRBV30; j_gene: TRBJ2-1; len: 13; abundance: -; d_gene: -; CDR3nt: TGTGCCGGGGGCCGCAGGGCATACAATGAGCAGTTCTTC; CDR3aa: CAGGRRAYNEQFF
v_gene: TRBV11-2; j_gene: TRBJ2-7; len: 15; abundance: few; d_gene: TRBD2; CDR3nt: TGTGCCAGCAGCTCCGGACTAGCGGGAGTGTACGAGCAGTACTTC; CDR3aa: CASSSGLAGVYEQYF
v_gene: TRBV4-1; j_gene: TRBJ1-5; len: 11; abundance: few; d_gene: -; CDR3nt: TGCGCCAGCAGCCACAACAGGGTATTGCATTTT; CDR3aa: CASSHNRVLHF
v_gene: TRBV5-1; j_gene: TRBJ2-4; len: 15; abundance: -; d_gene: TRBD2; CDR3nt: TGCGCCAGCAGCTTGGCCGGACTAGAGGATGACATTCAGTACTTC; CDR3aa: CASSLAGLEDDIQYF
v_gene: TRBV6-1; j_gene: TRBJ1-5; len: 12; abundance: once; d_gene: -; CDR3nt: TGTGCCAGCAGTCAGGGTTCCCAGCCCCAGCATTTT; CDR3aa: CASSQGSQPQHF
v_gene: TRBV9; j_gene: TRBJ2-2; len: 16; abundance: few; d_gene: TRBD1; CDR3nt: TGTGCCAGCAGCCGGATGGCGGGACAGGGGACCGGGGAGCTGTTTTTT; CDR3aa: CASSRMAGQGTGELFF
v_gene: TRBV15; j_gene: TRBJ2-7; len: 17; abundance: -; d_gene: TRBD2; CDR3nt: TGTGCCGGGCCCAGACAGCCCACTAGCGGCAAGGCCTACGAGCAGTACTTC; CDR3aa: CAGPRQPTSGKAYEQYF
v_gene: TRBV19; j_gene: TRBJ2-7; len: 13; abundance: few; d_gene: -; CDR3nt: TGTGCCAGTAGCTGGACACCCTCCTACGAGCAGTACTTC; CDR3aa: CASSWTPSYEQYF
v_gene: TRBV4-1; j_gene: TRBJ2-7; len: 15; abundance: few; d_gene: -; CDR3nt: TGCGCCAGCAGCCAGTCTGCAGTTACCTCCTACGAGCAGTACTTC; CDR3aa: CASSQSAVTSYEQYF
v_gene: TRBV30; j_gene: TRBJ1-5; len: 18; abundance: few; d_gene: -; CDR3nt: TGTGCCTGGAGTCATCGGGGGACCCTACTCTATAGCAATCAGCCCCAGCATTTT; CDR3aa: CAWSHRGTLLYSNQPQHF
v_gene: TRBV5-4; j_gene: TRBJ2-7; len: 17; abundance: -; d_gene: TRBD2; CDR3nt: TGTGCCAGCAGCCCCTCCACTAGCGGGGGGTTCTCCTACGAGCAGTACTTC; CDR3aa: CASSPSTSGGFSYEQYF
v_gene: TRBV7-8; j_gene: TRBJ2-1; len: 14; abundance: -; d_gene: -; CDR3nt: TGTGCCAGCAGCTTCGGGAGCACCTACAATGAGCAGTTCTTC; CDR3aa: CASSFGSTYNEQFF
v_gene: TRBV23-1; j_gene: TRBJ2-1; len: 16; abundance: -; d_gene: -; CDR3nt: TGCGCCAGCAGTCAATCTGGAGGGGATCGGAGCAATGAGCAGTTCTTC; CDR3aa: CASSQSGGDRSNEQFF
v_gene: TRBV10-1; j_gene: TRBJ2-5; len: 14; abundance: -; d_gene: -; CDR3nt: TGCGCCAGCAGTATTTCCGGACTGCAAGAGACCCAGTACTTC; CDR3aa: CASSISGLQETQYF
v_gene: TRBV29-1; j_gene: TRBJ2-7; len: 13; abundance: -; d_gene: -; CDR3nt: TGCAGCGTTGGGAAACAGGTCGGGGGCGAGCAGTACTTC; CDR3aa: CSVGKQVGGEQYF
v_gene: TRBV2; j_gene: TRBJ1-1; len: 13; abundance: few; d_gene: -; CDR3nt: TGTGCCAGCAGTGAAGCGTTAGGGGTTGAAGCTTTCTTT; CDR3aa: CASSEALGVEAFF